This T cell receptor (beta chain) originates from a study of blood T cells in healthy people across ages. The germline gives CDR1 MDHEN, CDR2 SYDVKM. Trimming took 5 bases from V and 1 from J; bases not matched to a gene: 7. This CDR3 comprises 16 residues. A few counts support this clonotype. Sample-barcoded 5' priming and a J-beta primer mix drove a second PCR of roughly 7 to 11 cycles. TCRdb independently ran MiXCR on the 5' RACE reads; one entry per CDR3 protein. The sample consists of approximately 780,000 distinct CDR3 sequences, roughly 26% of them appearing once. The same sample was also used in a study of T cells of mothers and their children. That work contributes: The data showed no persistent microchimeric T cell clones.

The V gene is TRBV28, the J gene TRBJ2-1; 8 nucleotides agree with TRBD2. Sequenced material: blood. The receptor's source is a boy aged 10-17 years in good health. The CDR3 sequence is CASSISGVGSYNEQFF. For the CDR3, the DNA is TGTGCCAGCAGTATTAGCGGGGTAGGGTCCTACAATGAGCAGTTCTTC.